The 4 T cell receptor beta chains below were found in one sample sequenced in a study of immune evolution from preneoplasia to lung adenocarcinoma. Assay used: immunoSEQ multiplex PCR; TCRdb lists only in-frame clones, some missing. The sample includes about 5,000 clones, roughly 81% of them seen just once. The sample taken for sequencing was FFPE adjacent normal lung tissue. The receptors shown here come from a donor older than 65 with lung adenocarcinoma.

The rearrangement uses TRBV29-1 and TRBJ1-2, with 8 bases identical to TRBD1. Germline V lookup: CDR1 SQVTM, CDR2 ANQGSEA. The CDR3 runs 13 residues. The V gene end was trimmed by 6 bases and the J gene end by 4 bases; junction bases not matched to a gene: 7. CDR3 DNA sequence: TGCAGCGTCACAGGGACAGGAACCTATGGCTACACCTTC. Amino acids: CSVTGTGTYGYTF.

As DNA, the CDR3 is TGCAGCGTTGATACGGACAGGGCTGGGGAGCTGTTTTTT. This codes for CSVDTDRAGELFF. The chain is built from TRBV29-1 and TRBJ2-2, with 8 bases fitting TRBD1. Trimming removed 3 bases from V and 8 bases from J; junction bases left unmatched: 5. Germline CDR1 and CDR2: SQVTM and ANQGSEA. This CDR3 has 13 residues.

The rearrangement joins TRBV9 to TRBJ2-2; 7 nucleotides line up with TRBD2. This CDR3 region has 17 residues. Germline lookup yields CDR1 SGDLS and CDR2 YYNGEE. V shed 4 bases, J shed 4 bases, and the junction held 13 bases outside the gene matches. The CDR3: CASSFRDRDYLTGELFF. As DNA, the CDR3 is TGTGCCAGCAGCTTTCGAGACCGGGACTACCTCACCGGGGAGCTGTTTTTT.

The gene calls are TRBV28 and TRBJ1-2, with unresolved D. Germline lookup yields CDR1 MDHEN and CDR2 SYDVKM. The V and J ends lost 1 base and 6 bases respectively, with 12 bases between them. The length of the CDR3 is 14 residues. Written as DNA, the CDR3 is TGTGCCAGCAGTTTATTGTCAGCTCTTCATGGCTACACCTTC. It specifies CASSLLSALHGYTF.